These 32 T cell receptor beta chains originate from one sample sequenced in a study of Tregs in tolerant kidney transplant recipients. Produced via immunoSEQ multiplex PCR; TCRdb's table is partial and in-frame only. Of about 77,000 clones in the sample, 95% to 98% are singletons; the top ten hold roughly 0.6%. The material sequenced was CD4+ T cells from blood, taken before the transplant. These receptors all stem from a human donor who received a combined kidney and bone marrow transplant.

V usage is TRBV18 and J usage is TRBJ1-2; 7 bases map to TRBD1. The CDR3 spans 15 residues. Losses at the gene ends were 3 bases for V and 10 bases for J; bases not matched to a gene: 14. The germline V gene has CDR1 KGHSH and CDR2 LQKENI. The CDR3 region has the DNA TGTGCCAGCTCACCTAGCCACGACAGGGTGGTATCCTACACCTTC. Its protein is CASSPSHDRVVSYTF.

The chain uses TRBV11-3 and TRBJ2-1; 9 nucleotides line up with TRBD2. The CDR3 sequence is 12 residues long. The germline V gene has CDR1 SGHNT and CDR2 YENEEA. Trimming cost V 4 bases and J 15 bases; bases outside gene matches: 7. CDR3 residues: CASSYSGSGLFF. Written as DNA, the CDR3 is TGTGCCAGCAGCTATAGCGGGAGTGGTCTGTTCTTC.

This rearrangement joins TRBV7-2 to TRBJ2-1, with TRBD2 identical over 11 bases. Trimming removed 6 bases from V and 4 bases from J; junction bases left unmatched: 5. This CDR3 has 15 amino acids. Germline CDR1 is SGHTA and CDR2 is FQGNSA. For the CDR3, the DNA is TGTGCCAGCAGTTTTAGCGGGGGGGGGTACAATGAGCAGTTCTTC. It specifies CASSFSGGGYNEQFF.

V usage is TRBV6-4 and J usage is TRBJ1-2; D might be TRBD1 (5 bases). This CDR3 has 14 residues. Germline-derived CDR1 and CDR2 are MRHNA and SNTAGT. V was pared by 8 bases and J by 1 base, with 14 bases between. CDR3 region: CASSPGLNNYGYTF. DNA for the CDR3: TGTGCCAGCTCCCCAGGGCTCAATAACTATGGCTACACCTTC.

The chain uses TRBV5-1 and TRBJ2-6; D gene ambiguous. V gave up 4 bases and J gave up 0 bases, with 8 bases separating them. This CDR3 region has 15 residues. Germline CDR1 SGHRS, CDR2 YFSETQ. Here the CDR3 DNA reads TGCGCCAGCAGCCAACAGCTCTCTGGGGCCAACGTCCTGACTTTC. The encoded protein is CASSQQLSGANVLTF.

The V gene is TRBV19, the J gene TRBJ1-6, with 9 bases fitting TRBD1. The junction had 5 bases not matched to a gene; V was cut back by 5 bases and J by 9 bases. The CDR3 has 14 residues. Per the germline V gene, CDR1 is LNHDA and CDR2 is SQIVND (reference sequence). The CDR3 sequence: CASSGGQGGSPLHF. The CDR3 coding sequence is TGTGCCAGTAGTGGGGGACAGGGTGGTTCACCCCTCCACTTT.

The V call is TRBV4-3, the J call TRBJ2-7, with no clear D. CDR3 length equals 16 residues. V gave up 1 base and J gave up 2 bases, with 15 bases separating them. Germline V gene sequence: CDR1 LGHNA, CDR2 YSLEER. As DNA, the CDR3 is TGCGCCAGCAGCCAAGTTGTGGTCCGGGTACCCTACGAGCAGTACTTC. Protein sequence: CASSQVVVRVPYEQYF.

V gene TRBV19 combines with J gene TRBJ1-3; TRBD1 is a possible D gene (6 bases). The CDR3 sequence is 18 residues long. The V end was cut by 2 bases, the J end by 0 bases, with 17 bases between. Germline V lookup: CDR1 LNHDA, CDR2 SQIVND (reference sequence). CDR3 nucleotides: TGTGCCAGTAGTATATATGCAGGGGCCCTCCTCTCTGGAAACACCATATATTTT. Amino acid sequence: CASSIYAGALLSGNTIYF.

V gene TRBV30 combines with J gene TRBJ1-1; TRBD1 matches 8 bases. This CDR3 has 12 residues. V lost 0 bases to trimming and J lost 11 bases; unmatched junction nucleotides: 5. Germline V gene data show CDR1 as GTSNPN and CDR2 as SVGIG (reference sequence). CDR3 coding DNA: TGTGCCTGGAGTGTATCAGGGGGCATGGCTTTCTTT. As protein: CAWSVSGGMAFF.

This sequence joins TRBV27 and TRBJ1-5; D perhaps matches TRBD1 (5 bases). Trimming stripped 2 bases from V and 2 bases from J, with 16 bases between. Looked up from germline, CDR1 is MNHEY and CDR2 is SMNVEV (reference sequence). The CDR3 is made up of 17 amino acids. The CDR3 here is CASSLVAGIGGNQPQHF. In DNA, the CDR3 is TGTGCCAGCAGTTTAGTCGCAGGGATTGGTGGCAATCAGCCCCAGCATTTT.

J is TRBJ2-1 and V is TRBV7-3; 8 bases line up with TRBD1. This CDR3 is 15 amino acids long. CDR1 is SGHTA and CDR2 is FQGTGA in the germline V gene. V was clipped by 4 bases and J by 7 bases; unmatched bases: 9. Here the CDR3 reads CASSSGQGSINEQFF. Written as DNA, the CDR3 is TGTGCCAGCAGCTCAGGACAGGGATCGATTAATGAGCAGTTCTTC.

The chain couples TRBV12-5 to TRBJ2-1; D possibly corresponds to TRBD1 (6 bases). CDR3 size: 14 residues. The V and J ends lost 5 bases and 5 bases respectively, with 13 bases between them. CDR1 is LGHNT, CDR2 FRNRAP, per germline. CDR3 coding DNA: TGTGCTAGTGGTCCTCACAGGGACAACAATGAGCAGTTCTTC. It codes for CASGPHRDNNEQFF.

The V call is TRBV2, the J call TRBJ1-4, with D perhaps matching TRBD1 (6 bases). Per germline, CDR1 SNHLY and CDR2 FYNNEI. Trimming left V 3 bases short and J 7 bases short, with 12 bases between. There are 14 residues in the CDR3. The CDR3 region is CASSDQGRGEKLFF. The DNA of the CDR3 is TGTGCCAGCAGTGATCAGGGCAGGGGTGAAAAACTGTTTTTT.

This chain uses TRBV5-1 with TRBJ2-3; D not certain. V lost 1 base and J 0 bases, leaving 9 bases between the germline ends. This CDR3 is built from 15 residues. The germline gives CDR1 SGHRS, CDR2 YFSETQ. CDR3 in DNA: TGCGCCAGCAGCTTGAGCCGTCCTAGCACAGATACGCAGTATTTT. Translation: CASSLSRPSTDTQYF. The entire variable domain, with the rest obtained from reference TRBV5-1 and TRBJ2-3, is as follows: KAGVTQTPRYLIKTRGQQVTLSCSPISGHRSVSWYQQTPGQGLQFLFEYFSETQRNKGNFPGRFSGRQFSNSRSEMNVSTLELGDSALYLCASSLSRPSTDTQYFGPGTRLTVL.

The rearrangement links TRBV2 to TRBJ1-3; 7 positions match TRBD1. Germline V gene lookup returns CDR1 SNHLY and CDR2 FYNNEI. The length of the CDR3 is 14 residues. J was trimmed by 4 bases and V by 4 bases; bases with no gene match: 4. CDR3 sequence: CASSVTGRGNTIYF. The CDR3 bases are TGTGCCAGCAGTGTGACAGGGAGAGGAAACACCATATATTTT.

This clone was counted a single time. The V call is TRBV9, the J call TRBJ1-1, with no clear D. Between the trimmed V and J ends, which lost 3 bases and 8 bases, there was a span of 20 bases. The CDR3 has 15 residues. CDR1 is SGDLS, CDR2 YYNGEE, per germline. In DNA, the CDR3 is TGTGCCAGCAGCGGAAGAGCGGCCCCAAACGACGAAGCTTTCTTT. This codes for CASSGRAAPNDEAFF.

This chain links TRBV18 with TRBJ2-1; maybe TRBD2 (6 bases). The CDR3 runs to 15 residues. Between the trimmed V and J ends, which lost 3 bases and 5 bases, there was a span of 14 bases. The germline V gene encodes CDR1 KGHSH and CDR2 LQKENI. The CDR3 coding sequence is TGTGCCAGCTCACCCCTGGGACTCCCGAACAATGAGCAGTTCTTC. Protein sequence: CASSPLGLPNNEQFF.

J is TRBJ1-2 and V is TRBV5-6, with D maybe TRBD1 (6 bases). The ends were cut back, 3 bases at V and 0 bases at J, with 9 bases in the middle. The CDR3 is made up of 14 amino acids. Germline values: CDR1 SGHDT, CDR2 YYEEEE. The CDR3 DNA is TGTGCCAGCAGCTCGGACAGTCCTAACTATGGCTACACCTTC. Translation: CASSSDSPNYGYTF. Together with reference TRBV5-6 and TRBJ1-2, the CDR3 gives the full variable domain: DAGVTQSPTHLIKTRGQQVTLRCSPKSGHDTVSWYQQALGQGPQFIFQYYEEEERQRGNFPDRFSGHQFPNYSSELNVNALLLGDSALYLCASSSDSPNYGYTFGSGTRLTVV.

The V call is TRBV11-2, the J call TRBJ1-2; 8 nucleotides match TRBD1. Germline lookup yields CDR1 SGHAT and CDR2 FQNNGV. The CDR3 totals 15 residues. Trimming removed 0 bases from V and 3 bases from J; junction bases left unmatched: 3. DNA of the CDR3: TGTGCCAGCAGCTTAGATCGGGACAGGTACTATGGCTACACCTTC. Protein: CASSLDRDRYYGYTF.

Details on this clone: The junction differs from germline at one of its ends, possibly a read error. This chain connects TRBV4-2 to TRBJ2-7, with D possibly being TRBD2 (5 bases). The CDR3 length is 14 residues. Looked up from germline, CDR1 is LGHNA and CDR2 is YNFKEQ. The CDR3 coding sequence is TGTGCCAGCAGCCAAGACCTAGCCTCCAACGAGCAGTACTTC. It encodes CASSQDLASNEQYF.

The V gene is TRBV7-3, the J gene TRBJ2-1, with 8 nucleotides matching TRBD2. The ends lost 4 bases at V and 3 bases at J; junction bases unmatched: 2. The germline V gene encodes CDR1 SGHTA and CDR2 FQGTGA. There are 14 residues in the CDR3. The CDR3 spells CASSYGGGYNEQFF. Written as DNA, the CDR3 is TGTGCCAGCAGCTACGGGGGGGGCTACAATGAGCAGTTCTTC.

The rearrangement links TRBV4-3 to TRBJ2-3, with D hard to call. Germline V gene sequence: CDR1 LGHNA, CDR2 YSLEER. The ends were cut back, 1 base at V and 2 bases at J, with 10 bases in the middle. This CDR3 is 15 amino acids long. CDR3 in amino acids: CASSQGQRNTDTQYF. The CDR3 DNA is TGCGCCAGCAGCCAAGGGCAGCGAAACACAGATACGCAGTATTTT.

V gene TRBV28 combines with J gene TRBJ2-7; D might be TRBD2 (6 bases). Trimming took 1 base from V and 3 from J, leaving 10 bases between them. The V gene's germline CDR1 is MDHEN and CDR2 SYDVKM. The CDR3 contains 14 residues. CDR3 bases: TGTGCCAGCAGTTTATCAGGACTATACTACGAGCAGTACTTC. Protein: CASSLSGLYYEQYF.

This chain joins TRBV30 and TRBJ2-1, with D tentatively TRBD1 (6 bases). V was pared by 4 bases and J by 0 bases, with 10 bases between. The V gene's germline CDR1 is GTSNPN and CDR2 SVGIG (reference sequence). CDR3 size: 14 residues. This CDR3 is CAWKDRSSYNEQFF. The CDR3 coding sequence is TGTGCCTGGAAGGACAGAAGCTCCTACAATGAGCAGTTCTTC.

This chain uses TRBV4-1 with TRBJ2-5, with D possibly being TRBD2 (6 bases). V lost 5 bases and J 4 bases, leaving 20 bases between the germline ends. The CDR3 is 16 residues long. From germline, CDR1 is MGHRA and CDR2 YSYEKL. The CDR3 sequence is CASSSLRGEDRETQYF. The CDR3 DNA sequence: TGCGCCAGCAGCTCTTTGCGGGGAGAGGATCGAGAGACCCAGTACTTC.

The CDR3 sequence is CATSRVTQAFQETQYF. The DNA for the CDR3 is TGTGCCACCAGCAGAGTCACTCAGGCCTTCCAAGAGACCCAGTACTTC. The V and J genes are TRBV15 and TRBJ2-5; D unresolved. CDR1 LNHNV and CDR2 YYDKDF come from the germline V gene (reference sequence). Trimming removed 1 base from V and 1 base from J, with 13 bases in between. This CDR3 is 16 amino acids long.

In its sample, this clone was seen once. The CDR3 is CASSPRGRGVAGYTF. The CDR3 DNA is TGTGCCAGCAGCCCGAGGGGGAGGGGAGTTGCTGGCTACACCTTC. This chain joins TRBV14 and TRBJ1-2; weak D call: TRBD1 (6 bases). Between the trimmed V and J ends, which lost 4 bases and 7 bases, there was a span of 19 bases. From germline, CDR1 is SGHDN and CDR2 FVKESK. The CDR3 totals 15 residues.

Details on this clone: Other DNA sequences in this sample translate to the same CDR3. The rearrangement uses TRBV18 and TRBJ1-5; tentative D call: TRBD1 (5 bases). From germline, CDR1 is KGHSH and CDR2 LQKENI. The length of the CDR3 is 14 residues. The V and J ends lost 3 bases and 0 bases respectively, with 6 bases between them. The CDR3 DNA reads as TGTGCCAGCTCACCGGGGCTTAGCAATCAGCCCCAGCATTTT. The encoded protein is CASSPGLSNQPQHF.

V is TRBV7-7 and J is TRBJ1-4; no clear D. The CDR3 spans 15 residues. Germline-derived CDR1 and CDR2 are SSHAT and FNYEAQ (reference sequence). V lost 2 bases and J 6 bases, leaving 13 bases between the germline ends. This chain's CDR3 is CASSLSVGADEKLFF. The CDR3 DNA is TGTGCCAGCAGCTTATCGGTTGGTGCGGATGAAAAACTGTTTTTT.

This clone came up a few times. The rearrangement links TRBV19 to TRBJ1-2; TRBD1 might be the D (6 bases). The CDR3 is 15 amino acids. The ends were cut back, 4 bases at V and 1 base at J, with 13 bases in the middle. Germline CDR1 reads LNHDA; CDR2 reads SQIVND (reference sequence). CDR3 DNA sequence: TGTGCCAGTAGTAAACAGGGCGTACTTAACTATGGCTACACCTTC. Residues: CASSKQGVLNYGYTF.

V gene TRBV6-4 combines with J gene TRBJ2-2, with 10 nucleotides matching TRBD2. CDR1 is MRHNA, CDR2 SNTAGT, per germline. There are 16 residues in the CDR3. V shed 3 bases, J shed 0 bases, and the junction held 1 base outside the gene matches. The CDR3 spells CASSDLAGANTGELFF. CDR3 DNA: TGTGCCAGCAGTGATCTAGCGGGAGCGAACACCGGGGAGCTGTTTTTT.

The rearrangement links TRBV6-1 to TRBJ2-1; D is unclear. V lost 4 bases to trimming and J lost 8 bases, with 9 bases between them. The CDR3 consists of 12 residues. Germline V CDR1 and CDR2: MNHNS, SASEGT. The CDR3 sequence: CASSAGIYEQFF. Here the CDR3 DNA reads TGTGCCAGCAGTGCAGGAATCTATGAGCAGTTCTTC.